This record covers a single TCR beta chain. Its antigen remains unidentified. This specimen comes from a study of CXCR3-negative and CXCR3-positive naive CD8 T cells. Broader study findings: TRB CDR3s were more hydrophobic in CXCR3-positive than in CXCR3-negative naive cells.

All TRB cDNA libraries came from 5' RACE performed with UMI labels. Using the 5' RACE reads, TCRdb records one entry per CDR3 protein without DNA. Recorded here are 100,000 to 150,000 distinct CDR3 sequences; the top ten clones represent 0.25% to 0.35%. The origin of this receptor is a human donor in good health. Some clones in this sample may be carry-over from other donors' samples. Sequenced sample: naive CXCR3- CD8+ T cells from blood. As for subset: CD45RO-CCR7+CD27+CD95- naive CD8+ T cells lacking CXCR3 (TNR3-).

CDR3 region: CASRRGLGTEAFF. The chain is built from TRBV28 and TRBJ1-1; absent DNA, TCRdb's TRBD1 call cannot be checked. The CDR3 totals 13 residues. Germline CDR1 is MDHEN and CDR2 is SYDVKM.